The rows below give T cell receptor beta chains drawn from one sample of a study of CD8 T cells in ankylosing spondylitis. From the 5' RACE reads, TCRdb called clonotypes with MiXCR, one entry per CDR3 protein. Of some 800,000 distinct CDR3 sequences in the sample, roughly 12% were seen once. The material sequenced was blood, either unsorted or a sorted T cell fraction (not recorded which). These receptors all come from a male donor with ankylosing spondylitis. The CDR3 runs from the conserved cysteine through the conserved F or W. Fields, in order: V gene, clone size, J gene, D gene, CDR3 protein, CDR3 DNA. The D gene is left open where the match is weak. The size entry is marked missing in some rows and otherwise reads once, few, many or a size class.

TRBV20-1,many,TRBJ2-7,TRBD1,CSAAHPRDSKNEQYF,TGCAGTGCCGCACACCCTCGGGACAGTAAGAACGAGCAGTACTTC
TRBV7-8,.,TRBJ2-3,TRBD2,CASSWSGVGADTQYF,TGTGCCAGCAGTTGGAGCGGGGTTGGGGCAGATACGCAGTATTTT
TRBV20-1,.,TRBJ2-3,TRBD2,CSARLPSGDYTDTQYF,TGCAGTGCTAGACTGCCTAGCGGGGACTACACAGATACGCAGTATTTT
TRBV5-1,.,TRBJ2-1,.,CASSLPDRIGNEQFF,TGCGCCAGCAGCCTACCTGACAGGATTGGGAATGAGCAGTTCTTC
TRBV18,many,TRBJ2-1,.,CASSPLGSGQFF,TGTGCCAGCTCACCCCTCGGGTCGGGGCAGTTCTTC
TRBV12-3/TRBV12-4,many,TRBJ1-1,.,CASSFSRLTEAFF,TGTGCCAGCAGTTTTTCTCGACTCACTGAAGCTTTCTTT
TRBV20-1,few,TRBJ2-3,TRBD2,CSASRLAGRPDTQYF,TGCAGTGCTAGTCGCCTAGCGGGACGCCCAGATACGCAGTATTTT
TRBV11-2,.,TRBJ2-3,TRBD2,CASSYYLTSAGSTDTQYF,TGTGCCAGCAGCTACTACCTGACTAGCGCGGGAAGCACAGATACGCAGTATTTT
TRBV20-1,many,TRBJ2-7,.,CSAAASANEQYF,TGCAGTGCAGCGGCTAGCGCCAACGAGCAGTACTTC
TRBV7-2,.,TRBJ2-5,TRBD2,CASSPSSGRRGTQYF,TGTGCCAGCAGTCCTTCTAGCGGGAGGCGGGGGACCCAGTACTTC
TRBV20-1,.,TRBJ2-2,.,CSARKAGNTGELFF,TGCAGTGCTAGAAAGGCAGGGAACACCGGGGAGCTGTTTTTT
TRBV6-1,few,TRBJ2-3,.,CASSAPGIDTQYF,TGTGCCAGCAGTGCCCCGGGAATAGATACGCAGTATTTT
TRBV7-9,many,TRBJ1-3,.,CASSLPGPPGNTIYF,TGTGCCAGCAGCTTACCAGGACCCCCTGGAAACACCATATATTTT
TRBV7-2,.,TRBJ2-7,.,CASSLGLLIYEQYF,TGTGCCAGCAGCCTGGGACTGCTAATCTACGAGCAGTACTTC
TRBV20-1,many,TRBJ1-2,.,CSARDIGYGYTF,TGCAGTGCTAGAGACATAGGATATGGCTACACCTTC
TRBV6-1,few,TRBJ1-4,.,CASSAPRALSGEKLFF,TGTGCCAGCAGTGCCCCCCGGGCCCTTAGTGGTGAAAAACTGTTTTTT
TRBV20-1,many,TRBJ2-7,TRBD1,CSATRDSTYEQYF,TGCAGTGCTACCCGGGACAGTACCTACGAGCAGTACTTC
TRBV6-1,many,TRBJ1-5,.,CASSVGDQPQHF,TGTGCCAGCAGTGTGGGGGATCAGCCCCAGCATTTT
TRBV7-2,.,TRBJ2-1,TRBD2,CASTHGRALTEQFF,TGTGCCAGCACCCACGGGAGGGCCTTAACCGAGCAGTTCTTC
TRBV20-1,few,TRBJ1-4,TRBD1,CSASPLDRVGEKLFF,TGCAGTGCTAGCCCCTTGGACAGGGTCGGTGAAAAACTGTTTTTT
TRBV30,.,TRBJ1-1,.,CAWRRNTEAFF,TGTGCCTGGAGAAGGAACACTGAAGCTTTCTTT
TRBV9,.,TRBJ2-2,TRBD2,CASSAYSGGALPGELFF,TGTGCCAGCAGCGCCTATAGCGGGGGGGCCCTCCCCGGGGAGCTGTTTTTT
TRBV20-1,.,TRBJ1-2,.,CSAAPGTAFYGYTF,TGCAGTGCTGCTCCCGGGACCGCTTTCTATGGCTACACCTTC
TRBV24-1,few,TRBJ1-5,.,CATSDYGQNQPQHF,TGTGCCACCAGTGATTACGGACAGAATCAGCCCCAGCATTTT
TRBV10-2,few,TRBJ1-2,.,CASSDGPNYGYTF,TGCGCCAGCAGTGACGGGCCTAACTATGGCTACACCTTC
TRBV30,few,TRBJ2-7,TRBD2,CAWSDYGGGSYEQYF,TGTGCCTGGAGTGATTATGGGGGAGGGTCCTACGAGCAGTACTTC
TRBV10-3,.,TRBJ2-5,TRBD1,CAISAAGTVETQYF,TGTGCCATCAGTGCAGCCGGGACAGTTGAGACCCAGTACTTC